Below, 17 T cell receptor beta chains from the same sample are listed, as sequenced in a study of T cells after yellow fever vaccination. Each CDR3 protein gets one entry after TCRdb re-called the 5' RACE reads with MiXCR. This table has some 160,000 distinct CDR3 sequences, around 7.2% appearing once. Sequencing used CD4+ T cells sorted from PBMCs, obtained roughly 5 days after the first yellow fever vaccination. The receptors here all came from a man aged 18 to 29 who received the YFV17D yellow fever vaccine.

The sample holds many counts of this clonotype. The chain employs TRBV4-3 and TRBJ1-2; 8 bases are shared with TRBD1. The ends lost 2 bases at V and 7 bases at J; junction bases unmatched: 6. The CDR3 extends over 14 amino acids. In germline, CDR1 is LGHNA, CDR2 YSLEER. CDR3 loop: CASSQKFTGGGYTF. The CDR3 DNA reads TGCGCCAGCAGCCAAAAATTTACAGGGGGTGGCTACACCTTC.

Ten or more counts support this clonotype. The rearrangement uses TRBV4-1 and TRBJ2-5; D unclear. The ends were cut back, 0 bases at V and 2 bases at J, with 10 bases in the middle. The CDR3 covers 15 residues. Germline CDR1 and CDR2: MGHRA and YSYEKL. The CDR3 DNA reads as TGCGCCAGCAGCCAAGAACCCGCCAGGCAAGAGACCCAGTACTTC. It codes for CASSQEPARQETQYF.

There are many counts of this clonotype. The J gene is TRBJ1-1, the V gene TRBV7-2; no clear D gene. V was shortened by 4 bases and J by 4 bases, with 10 bases between the two germline ends. This CDR3 region has 13 residues. Germline assignment: CDR1 SGHTA and CDR2 FQGNSA. In nucleotides, the CDR3 is TGTGCCAGCAGCTCCGGGATGATCACTGAAGCTTTCTTT. As protein: CASSSGMITEAFF.

This clonotype has at least ten counts. The V and J genes are TRBV4-3 and TRBJ2-5; no reliable D call. Germline V CDR1 and CDR2: LGHNA, YSLEER. There are 14 residues in the CDR3. The V gene lost 0 bases and the J gene lost 2 bases, with 7 bases spanning the gap. The CDR3 DNA is TGCGCCAGCAGCCAAGAATACAGTCAAGAGACCCAGTACTTC. Translating gives CASSQEYSQETQYF.

For this clonotype: A single base separates this from a much larger clone, so it may be a read error. CDR3 amino acids: CASSTHTQETQYF. DNA for the CDR3: TGTGCCAGCAGTACACACACCCAAGAGACCCAGTACTTC. V and J are TRBV2 and TRBJ2-5; D call uncertain. Germline CDR1 is SNHLY and CDR2 is FYNNEI. V gave up 5 bases and J gave up 1 base, with 8 bases separating them. CDR3 length equals 13 residues.

This clonotype has a count of ten or more. The chain has TRBV7-2 and TRBJ2-1, with 11 positions matching TRBD2. CDR1 and CDR2 (germline): SGHTA, FQGNSA. The CDR3 consists of 15 residues. With V trimmed by 5 bases and J by 7 bases, 7 bases remained unmatched. CDR3: CASSPTSGEGNEQFF. CDR3 DNA sequence: TGTGCCAGCAGCCCGACTAGCGGGGAAGGAAATGAGCAGTTCTTC.

V gene TRBV7-2 combines with J gene TRBJ1-2; TRBD1 aligns across 8 bases. The V and J ends lost 5 bases and 7 bases, in that order; junction bases with no gene match: 9. In germline, CDR1 is SGHTA, CDR2 FQGNSA. The CDR3 runs to 14 residues. CDR3 sequence: CASSQAPQGAGYTF. Written as DNA, the CDR3 is TGTGCCAGCAGCCAGGCCCCCCAGGGGGCTGGCTACACCTTC. The full variable domain, rest sourced from reference TRBV7-2 and TRBJ1-2, is GAGVSQSPSNKVTEKGKDVELRCDPISGHTALYWYRQSLGQGLEFLIYFQGNSAPDKSGLPSDRFSAERTGGSVSTLTIQRTQQEDSAVYLCASSQAPQGAGYTFGSGTRLTVV.

Only a few counts were recorded for this clonotype. The chain links TRBV7-9 to TRBJ2-5; no clear D gene. Germline V gene lookup returns CDR1 SEHNR and CDR2 FQNEAQ (reference sequence). Trimming stripped 1 base from V and 2 bases from J, with 8 bases between. The CDR3 has 14 amino acids. CDR3 in DNA: TGTGCCAGCAGCTTAGACGGCAGACAAGAGACCCAGTACTTC. Translating it yields CASSLDGRQETQYF.

The chain links TRBV4-3 to TRBJ2-7; D gene uncertain. CDR1 and CDR2 (germline): LGHNA, YSLEER. The CDR3 runs 16 residues. Deletions cut 0 bases from V and 0 bases from J, with 12 bases between. The CDR3 here is CASSQESVPGSYEQYF. In DNA, the CDR3 is TGCGCCAGCAGCCAAGAAAGCGTCCCGGGCTCCTACGAGCAGTACTTC.

This clonotype has ten or more counts. The chain recombines TRBV3-1 with TRBJ2-7; TRBD2 agrees at 12 bases. The length of the CDR3 is 14 residues. Germline trimming cut 1 base from V and 7 bases from J; bases unmatched to any gene: 2. Germline assignment: CDR1 LGHDT and CDR2 YNNKEL (reference sequence). CDR3 nucleotides: TGTGCCAGCAGCCAAGGACTAGCGGGGGTGGAGCAGTACGTC. Protein product: CASSQGLAGVEQYV.

This clonotype was seen at least ten times. DNA for the CDR3: TGTGCCAGCAGCTTGATTCCAGTTGGGGCCAACGTCCTGACTTTC. Its translation is CASSLIPVGANVLTF. This rearrangement joins TRBV5-5 to TRBJ2-6; D unresolved. Looked up from germline, CDR1 is SGHKS and CDR2 is YYEKEE (reference sequence). CDR3 length: 15 residues. With 1 base removed from V and 3 bases from J, the gap between germline ends came to 8 bases.

This clonotype has a count of ten or more. The V and J genes are TRBV5-1 and TRBJ1-5; D gene unclear. The CDR3 has 14 residues. V lost 4 bases to trimming and J lost 3 bases, with 11 bases between them. Germline V gene lookup returns CDR1 SGHRS and CDR2 YFSETQ. The CDR3 bases are TGCGCCAGCAGCCCCGAGGGCCCCAATCAGCCCCAGCATTTT. Translation gives CASSPEGPNQPQHF. The variable domain in full, with the rest retrieved from reference TRBV5-1 and TRBJ1-5, is KAGVTQTPRYLIKTRGQQVTLSCSPISGHRSVSWYQQTPGQGLQFLFEYFSETQRNKGNFPGRFSGRQFSNSRSEMNVSTLELGDSALYLCASSPEGPNQPQHFGDGTRLSIL.

The chain is built from TRBV12-3 or TRBV12-4 and TRBJ1-5; D is undetermined. The V gene lost 6 bases and the J gene lost 3 bases, with 9 bases spanning the gap. This CDR3 has 13 residues. The CDR3 nucleotides are TGTGCCAGCAGGGACCTACTCAATCAGCCCCAGCATTTT. As protein: CASRDLLNQPQHF.

This clonotype was recorded a few times. The rearrangement links TRBV18 to TRBJ1-5, with a possible D match to TRBD1 (5 bases). Germline CDR1 reads KGHSH; CDR2 reads LQKENI. The V end lost 2 bases, the J end lost 0 bases, and 14 bases lay between the germline ends. CDR3 size: 17 residues. The CDR3 sequence: CASSPTGAGNSNQPQHF. The CDR3 nucleotides are TGTGCCAGCTCACCAACAGGCGCAGGCAATAGCAATCAGCCCCAGCATTTT. Full variable domain (remainder filled in from reference TRBV18 and TRBJ1-5): NAGVMQNPRHLVRRRGQEARLRCSPMKGHSHVYWYRQLPEEGLKFMVYLQKENIIDESGMPKERFSAEFPKEGPSILRIQQVVRGDSAAYFCASSPTGAGNSNQPQHFGDGTRLSIL.

This clonotype was counted at least ten times. The genes are TRBV20-1 and TRBJ2-1, with no clear D. Germline-derived CDR1 and CDR2 are DFQATT and SNEGSKA (reference sequence). The CDR3 length is 10 residues. The germline V and J ends were trimmed by 1 base and 8 bases, with 3 bases remaining between them. The CDR3 spells CSARAYEQFF. In DNA, the CDR3 is TGCAGTGCTAGAGCTTATGAGCAGTTCTTC.

The chain combines TRBV28 with TRBJ2-5; TRBD2 matches at 12 bases. J lost 0 bases, V lost 5 bases, and 13 bases had no gene match. The CDR3 has 19 amino acids. The germline V gene encodes CDR1 MDHEN and CDR2 SYDVKM. In nucleotides, the CDR3 is TGTGCCAGCAGTCCTACTAGCGGGGGGCCCATTTTATACCAAGAGACCCAGTACTTC. It yields the protein CASSPTSGGPILYQETQYF.

The rearrangement joins TRBV9 to TRBJ2-2; 8 bases agree with TRBD2. The germline CDR1 and CDR2 sequences are SGDLS and YYNGEE. J was trimmed by 7 bases and V by 0 bases; bases with no gene match: 11. This CDR3 comprises 17 residues. The CDR3 DNA reads TGTGCCAGCAGCGTAGATCTCGGGGGGGCCTTTGTCGGGGAGCTGTTTTTT. Amino acids: CASSVDLGGAFVGELFF.